This is a list of T cell receptor beta chains from one sample in a study of CD8 T cells in Susac syndrome. TCRdb fed the immunoSEQ multiplex PCR reads into MiXCR, producing one record per CDR3 protein. The sample contains roughly 220,000 distinct CDR3 sequences, approximately 94% of which appear only once. Material for sequencing was CD4+ T cells from PBMCs. The receptors derive from a human donor with Susac syndrome. Each CDR3 is given without its conserved first and last residue. The size field is filled for only some rows; it gives once, few, many or a size class.

>NA|TRBV11-3|TRBJ1-3
ASSLAGREGNTIY
>NA|TRBV30|TRBJ1-6
AWGDRGNSPLH
>NA|TRBV30|TRBJ2-7
AWRGGPYEQY
>NA|TRBV4-1|TRBJ1-2
ASSPGQGMKVGYT
>NA|TRBV27|TRBJ1-1
ASSLSVTGEAF
>NA|TRBV2|TRBJ2-1
ASSEAEGNNEQF
>once|TRBV3-1|TRBJ1-5
ASSGAGQNQPQH
>NA|TRBV9|TRBJ1-1
ASSPIGQGRAF
>NA|TRBV11-2|TRBJ2-3
ASSFAPSGMLESTQY
>once|TRBV28|TRBJ2-3
ASSSFSSGGALDTQY
>NA|TRBV12-3/TRBV12-4|TRBJ2-2
ASSLSAGELF
>NA|TRBV20-1|TRBJ1-1
SARDPGTDTEAF
>NA|TRBV7-2|TRBJ1-2
ASSSGPGQDGYT
>NA|TRBV13|TRBJ2-1
ASSLGRSPEAQF
>NA|TRBV28|TRBJ2-7
ASSSNRGLGHEQY
>NA|TRBV5-1|TRBJ2-4
ASSLRENLAKNIQY
>few|TRBV3-1|TRBJ1-2
ASSQASYGYT
>NA|TRBV12-3/TRBV12-4|TRBJ2-6
ASSSGQYSGANVLT
>NA|TRBV2|TRBJ2-7
ASSDGAPTYEQY
>NA|TRBV20-1|TRBJ2-7
SASRDTGYYEQY
>NA|TRBV12-3/TRBV12-4|TRBJ2-5
ASSSPGHLQETQY
>NA|TRBV6-2/TRBV6-3|TRBJ2-3
ASSYRGQLGDTQY
>NA|TRBV12-3/TRBV12-4|TRBJ2-1
ASRQIRGNEQF
>NA|TRBV20-1|TRBJ1-2
SARDLAGLPYGYT
>NA|TRBV20-1|TRBJ2-7
SARDPKQGPSYEQY
>once|TRBV7-9|TRBJ1-5
ASSLAGGRGQPQH
>NA|TRBV5-1|TRBJ2-7
ASSGTASSYEQY
>NA|TRBV11-2|TRBJ1-6
ASTTGPPYSPLH